What follows are 30 T cell receptor beta chains derived from one specimen sequenced in a study of post-analysis software for immune sequencing data. General observations from the study: In patients, four to six TRBV segments were more frequent than in controls, with TRBV5-6, TRBV5-1 and TRBV20-1 among them.

Unique molecular identifiers were present in the TCR beta cDNA libraries. One entry per CDR3 protein, called by TCRdb with MiXCR from the PCR reads. This sample has roughly 670,000 distinct CDR3 sequences, with more than 50% found just once. Antigens for these TCRs are unknown. Sequencing was performed on blood. The receptors come from a girl aged 2 to 10 with multiple sclerosis.

V is TRBV12-3 or TRBV12-4 and J is TRBJ2-1, with 16 bases fitting TRBD2. Trimming at V came to 5 bases and at J to 1 base, leaving 11 bases not matched to a gene. This CDR3 is built from 20 residues. CDR3 sequence (DNA): TGTGCCAGCAGTCCCCACACGGGACTAGCGGGGGGGCGATCCTACAATGAGCAGTTCTTC. Its translation is CASSPHTGLAGGRSYNEQFF.

The J gene is TRBJ1-5, the V gene TRBV7-2; D unresolved. Germline CDR1 reads SGHTA; CDR2 reads FQGNSA. Trimming shortened V by 6 bases and J by 5 bases, and 8 bases separated the two germline ends. The CDR3 extends over 12 amino acids. CDR3 nucleotides: TGTGCCAGCAGTCGTAGGGATCAGCCCCAGCATTTT. This codes for CASSRRDQPQHF.

V is TRBV10-3 and J is TRBJ2-5, with 8 bases fitting TRBD2. Per germline, CDR1 ENHRY and CDR2 SYGVKD. V dropped 2 bases and J dropped 1; count of bases not matched to a gene: 6. CDR3 length equals 16 residues. The CDR3 loop reads CAISEITSGLQETQYF. CDR3 in DNA: TGTGCCATCAGTGAGATAACTAGCGGTCTCCAAGAGACCCAGTACTTC.

The chain uses TRBV7-9 and TRBJ2-3; D not certain. In germline, CDR1 is SEHNR, CDR2 FQNEAQ (reference sequence). Trimming left V 3 bases short and J 4 bases short, with 8 bases between. CDR3 length: 13 amino acids. DNA for the CDR3: TGTGCCAGCAGCTTCTTAGATGCAGATACGCAGTATTTT. This gives the protein CASSFLDADTQYF.

V is TRBV6-2 or TRBV6-3 and J is TRBJ1-6; no definite D call. The CDR3 is 14 residues long. CDR1 is MNHEY and CDR2 is SVGEGT in the germline V gene. The V gene lost 7 bases and the J gene lost 10 bases, with 17 bases spanning the gap. For the CDR3, the DNA is TGTGCCAGCACCCCGAATCGGGGTAACTCACCCCTCCACTTT. As protein: CASTPNRGNSPLHF.

J is TRBJ2-5 and V is TRBV20-1; 7 bases are a match to TRBD2. Unmatched junction bases numbered 12, after V lost 6 bases and J lost 5 bases. The germline CDR1 and CDR2 sequences are DFQATT and SNEGSKA (reference sequence). The CDR3 spans 14 residues. Here the CDR3 DNA reads TGCAGTGCGCGCCGTTCCGTGGGGGGGGAGACCCAGTACTTC. As protein: CSARRSVGGETQYF.

This clonotype has more than one count but fewer than ten. This chain uses TRBV7-6 with TRBJ2-3; 12 bases align to TRBD2. The J segment lost 7 bases and the V segment lost 5 bases, leaving 7 bases of the junction unmatched. The CDR3 sequence is 15 residues long. Germline V gene lookup returns CDR1 SGHVS and CDR2 FNYEAQ. CDR3 in DNA: TGTGCCAGCAGCCCTAGCGGGGGGGCCGGGAATACGCAGTATTTT. It encodes CASSPSGGAGNTQYF.

CDR3 in DNA: TGCGCCAGCAGCGCCAGTGTGGAGCAGTTCTTC. Protein sequence: CASSASVEQFF. The chain employs TRBV5-1 and TRBJ2-1, with D uncertain. Germline loops: CDR1 SGHRS, CDR2 YFSETQ. The CDR3 consists of 11 residues. Trimming cost V 4 bases and J 10 bases, with 9 bases left between them.

The chain uses TRBV7-8 and TRBJ2-7, with 13 bases fitting TRBD2. Trimming cost V 4 bases and J 0 bases; bases outside gene matches: 9. The CDR3 has 18 amino acids. CDR1 SGHVS and CDR2 FQNEAQ come from the germline V gene. The CDR3 sequence: CASSSRTSGGRTSYEQYF. CDR3 nucleotide sequence: TGTGCCAGCAGCTCCCGGACTAGCGGGGGCCGTACCTCCTACGAGCAGTACTTC. Together with reference TRBV7-8 and TRBJ2-7, the CDR3 gives the full variable domain: GAGVSQSPRYKVAKRGQDVALRCDPISGHVSLFWYQQALGQGPEFLTYFQNEAQLDKSGLPSDRFFAERPEGSVSTLKIQRTQQEDSAVYLCASSSRTSGGRTSYEQYFGPGTRLTVT.

This clonotype was seen only a few times. The rearrangement joins TRBV29-1 to TRBJ2-7; no definite D call. V was trimmed by 4 bases and J by 0 bases, leaving 10 bases between them. CDR1 and CDR2 from the germline V gene are SQVTM and ANQGSEA. The CDR3 runs to 13 residues. The CDR3 spells CSVGYDTSYEQYF. CDR3 bases: TGCAGCGTTGGTTATGACACCTCCTACGAGCAGTACTTC.

The V call is TRBV5-1, the J call TRBJ2-1; possible D gene TRBD2, 5 bases. From germline, CDR1 is SGHRS and CDR2 YFSETQ. The length of the CDR3 is 15 residues. The germline V and J ends were trimmed by 0 bases and 4 bases, with 11 bases remaining between them. The CDR3 protein is CASSLEGVGYNEQFF. The CDR3 nucleotides are TGCGCCAGCAGCTTGGAGGGAGTTGGTTACAATGAGCAGTTCTTC.

This clonotype appeared a few times. CDR3 nucleotide sequence: TGCAGCGGACTGACGGAACTCTCTGGGGCCAACGTCCTGACTTTC. Residues: CSGLTELSGANVLTF. The V and J genes are TRBV29-1 and TRBJ2-6; D uncertain. The CDR3 totals 15 residues. Germline V gives CDR1 SQVTM, CDR2 ANQGSEA. V gave up 7 bases and J gave up 0 bases, with 13 bases separating them.

The chain has TRBV12-3 or TRBV12-4 and TRBJ2-6, with 10 bases identical to TRBD1. The trim removed 6 bases at V and 5 bases at J, leaving 1 base unmatched. The CDR3 consists of 14 residues. The CDR3 nucleotides are TGTGCCAGCAGGGACAGGGGGAGGGCCAACGTCCTGACTTTC. It yields the protein CASRDRGRANVLTF.

The chain uses TRBV27 and TRBJ2-5; 7 bases map to TRBD1. The CDR3 runs to 16 residues. Germline CDR1 reads MNHEY; CDR2 reads SMNVEV (reference sequence). V gave up 1 base and J gave up 2 bases; unmatched junction bases: 7. The CDR3 here is CASSLYGTAKQETQYF. As DNA, the CDR3 is TGTGCCAGCAGTTTATACGGGACAGCGAAGCAAGAGACCCAGTACTTC.

There are a few counts of this clonotype. The chain employs TRBV12-3 or TRBV12-4 and TRBJ2-3; the D gene is possibly TRBD2 (7 bases). CDR3 length: 14 residues. The V end lost 2 bases, the J end lost 4 bases, and 10 bases lay between the germline ends. The CDR3 DNA follows: TGTGCCAGCAGTTTACGGGGGGCCGCAGATACGCAGTATTTT. Protein sequence: CASSLRGAADTQYF.

In its sample, this clonotype was seen a few times. The chain has TRBV6-5 and TRBJ2-3, with D perhaps matching TRBD1 (5 bases). Germline V gives CDR1 MNHEY, CDR2 SVGAGI. V was pared by 2 bases and J by 3 bases, with 9 bases between. The CDR3 length is 14 residues. The CDR3 DNA follows: TGTGCCAGCAGTTACAGTCAGGGTACAGATACGCAGTATTTT. It specifies CASSYSQGTDTQYF.

The chain combines TRBV29-1 with TRBJ2-7, with 7 nucleotides matching TRBD1. The CDR3 is 14 amino acids. The V gene's germline CDR1 is SQVTM and CDR2 ANQGSEA. V gave up 4 bases and J gave up 5 bases; unmatched junction bases: 11. The CDR3: CSVVQTGLYDEQYF. DNA of the CDR3: TGCAGCGTTGTCCAGACAGGGTTGTACGACGAGCAGTACTTC.

There are a few counts of this clonotype. V and J are TRBV12-3 or TRBV12-4 and TRBJ1-1, with 12 bases identical to TRBD1. The CDR3 has 16 amino acids. V lost 4 bases and J lost 3; bases outside the gene matches: 6. CDR3 nucleotide sequence: TGTGCCAGCAGTTCCCCGGGACAGGGGGCTGACACTGAAGCTTTCTTT. Amino acid sequence: CASSSPGQGADTEAFF.

This clonotype was seen more than once but under ten times. The chain combines TRBV20-1 with TRBJ1-2, with 10 bases matching TRBD1. The CDR3 consists of 15 residues. Trimming took 6 bases from V and 3 from J; bases not matched to a gene: 10. CDR1 DFQATT and CDR2 SNEGSKA come from the germline V gene (reference sequence). For the CDR3, the DNA is TGCAGTGCCAAACTCAGCGGACAGGGGGACTATGGCTACACCTTC. Encoded protein: CSAKLSGQGDYGYTF.

This clonotype was counted only a few times. V gene TRBV5-1 combines with J gene TRBJ2-5; TRBD2 matches at 9 bases. The CDR3 has 15 residues. Trimming removed 0 bases from V and 5 bases from J; junction bases left unmatched: 5. Germline CDR1 SGHRS, CDR2 YFSETQ. The CDR3 is CASSLELAGRETQYF. The CDR3 bases are TGCGCCAGCAGCTTGGAGCTAGCGGGGCGGGAGACCCAGTACTTC. Based on the CDR3 plus reference TRBV5-1 and TRBJ2-5, the full variable domain is KAGVTQTPRYLIKTRGQQVTLSCSPISGHRSVSWYQQTPGQGLQFLFEYFSETQRNKGNFPGRFSGRQFSNSRSEMNVSTLELGDSALYLCASSLELAGRETQYFGPGTRLLVL.

This CDR3 is CSARDHRQGWNYGYTF. CDR3 DNA: TGCAGTGCTAGAGACCACAGACAGGGGTGGAACTATGGCTACACCTTC. The chain carries TRBV20-1 and TRBJ1-2; 8 bases fit TRBD1. The CDR3 has 16 residues. The germline V gene has CDR1 DFQATT and CDR2 SNEGSKA (reference sequence). The ends lost 0 bases at V and 2 bases at J; junction bases unmatched: 8.

As regards this clonotype: Possible read error: a much larger clone is one base away. The CDR3 nucleotides are TGCGCCAGCAGCTCCACAGACACAGATACGCGGTATTTT. As protein: CASSSTDTDTRYF. The chain recombines TRBV5-1 with TRBJ2-3; D is unresolved. Germline CDR1 and CDR2: SGHRS and YFSETQ. The CDR3 has 13 amino acids.

The rearrangement joins TRBV6-5 to TRBJ1-4; 7 bases agree with TRBD1. CDR3 length: 17 amino acids. The V gene end was trimmed by 2 bases and the J gene end by 6 bases; junction bases not matched to a gene: 12. From germline, CDR1 is MNHEY and CDR2 SVGAGI. The CDR3 nucleotides read TGTGCCAGCAGTTACCAGGGGGGTGGGACAGCAGATGAAAAACTGTTTTTT. Translation: CASSYQGGGTADEKLFF.

The V and J genes are TRBV18 and TRBJ2-7; the D gene is possibly TRBD2 (5 bases). The germline V gene encodes CDR1 KGHSH and CDR2 LQKENI. CDR3 size: 11 residues. Trimming took 3 bases from V and 7 from J, leaving 7 bases between them. The CDR3, as DNA: TGTGCCAGCTCACCCGGGGAGGAGCAGTACTTC. Translation: CASSPGEEQYF. The variable domain in full, completed from reference TRBV18 and TRBJ2-7, reads NAGVMQNPRHLVRRRGQEARLRCSPMKGHSHVYWYRQLPEEGLKFMVYLQKENIIDESGMPKERFSAEFPKEGPSILRIQQVVRGDSAAYFCASSPGEEQYFGPGTRLTVT.

V gene TRBV28 combines with J gene TRBJ2-7, with 10 positions matching TRBD2. Near its end, the DNA agrees better with TRBJ2-5, so the J call may be wrong. CDR3 length: 14 amino acids. Germline V CDR1 and CDR2: MDHEN, SYDVKM. CDR3 amino acids: CASSSSGRGETQYF. The CDR3 DNA follows: TGTGCCAGCAGTTCTAGCGGGAGAGGAGAGACCCAGTACTTC.

In its sample, this clonotype was seen a few times. The V and J genes are TRBV6-5 and TRBJ2-3, with D perhaps given as TRBD1 or TRBD2 (5 bases each). CDR3 length equals 15 residues. The germline V gene has CDR1 MNHEY and CDR2 SVGAGI. V gave up 0 bases and J gave up 7 bases, with 14 bases separating them. CDR3 nucleotide sequence: TGTGCCAGCAGTTACTCGGGGGTTACCGGGAATACGCAGTATTTT. It translates to CASSYSGVTGNTQYF.

The rearrangement links TRBV12-3 or TRBV12-4 to TRBJ2-1; 9 nucleotides align to TRBD2. V lost 0 bases to trimming and J lost 0 bases; unmatched junction nucleotides: 0. CDR3 length: 16 residues. This CDR3 is CASSLASGGSYNEQFF. In DNA, the CDR3 is TGTGCCAGCAGTTTAGCTAGCGGGGGCTCCTACAATGAGCAGTTCTTC.

The chain has TRBV5-6 and TRBJ2-7; 11 nucleotides line up with TRBD1. Germline-derived CDR1 and CDR2 are SGHDT and YYEEEE. With V trimmed by 4 bases and J by 3 bases, 12 bases remained unmatched. The CDR3 loop spans 17 amino acids. Written as DNA, the CDR3 is TGTGCCAGCAGCCCCTTCTATTTGGGACAGGGGGTCTACGAGCAGTACTTC. Translated, it gives CASSPFYLGQGVYEQYF.

The genes are TRBV15 and TRBJ1-5; 9 bases are a match to TRBD1. V lost 0 bases, J lost 5 bases, and 2 bases stayed unmatched. Germline CDR1 is LNHNV and CDR2 is YYDKDF (reference sequence). The CDR3 is made up of 15 amino acids. The CDR3 protein is CATSRDRDRDQPQHF. The CDR3 nucleotides read TGTGCCACCAGCAGAGACCGGGACAGGGATCAGCCCCAGCATTTT.

This chain connects TRBV10-3 to TRBJ1-2; D uncertain. Germline CDR1 ENHRY, CDR2 SYGVKD. The V end was cut by 7 bases, the J end by 1 base, with 22 bases between. This CDR3 contains 17 residues. As DNA, the CDR3 is TGTGCCATCACCTATAGGGCCCCGCCTGTTATTAACTATGGCTACACCTTC. It translates to CAITYRAPPVINYGYTF.